This record looks at one T cell receptor (beta chain) sequence and its context. Its specificity is not known. Germline loops: CDR1 SGHAT, CDR2 FQDESV (reference sequence). Unmatched junction bases numbered 4, after V lost 5 bases and J lost 4 bases. The CDR3 runs 13 residues. This record belongs to a study of PD-1 blockade in classical Hodgkin lymphoma. Study information: Patients were treated with nivolumab at 3 mg/kg, and this was given intravenously every 2 weeks. Findings and limits, study-wide: Diversity similar to that of newly diagnosed patients was seen at baseline in complete responders. The study found that TCR diversity rose significantly by C4D1 in CD4+ but not CD8+ cells. According to reports, newly diagnosed patients had lower baseline TCR diversity than healthy donors, and relapsed/refractory patients had lower baseline TCR diversity still.

All patients relapsed after autologous stem cell transplantation, and brentuximab vedotin exposure varied. It was by magnetic negative selection that CD4+ T cells were purified from thawed PBMCs. Sequencing used immunoSEQ multiplex PCR; TCRdb keeps in-frame clones, though not all of them. The data hold some 17,000 clones, with around 85% observed a single time. Specimen: CD4+ T cells from blood, collected at baseline. This receptor was taken from a human donor with classical Hodgkin lymphoma. The V gene is TRBV11-1, the J gene TRBJ1-1; TRBD1 agrees at 7 bases. CDR3 sequence reads: CASSVQGSTEAFF. In DNA, the CDR3 is TGTGCCAGCAGCGTACAGGGGAGCACTGAAGCTTTCTTT. The variable domain in full, completed from reference TRBV11-1 and TRBJ1-1, reads EAEVAQSPRYKITEKSQAVAFWCDPISGHATLYWYRQILGQGPELLVQFQDESVVDDSQLPKDRFSAERLKGVDSTLKIQPAELGDSAMYLCASSVQGSTEAFFGQGTRLTVV.